The clone carrying this TCR beta chain was observed a few times. Antigen: not known. Each of the sorted populations had a purity greater than 95%. Germline V gives CDR1 SGHAT, CDR2 FQDESV (reference sequence). The CDR3 runs 16 residues. V gave up 8 bases and J gave up 4 bases, with 22 bases separating them. These data are taken from a study of beta chain features in type 1 diabetes. Overall study findings and caveats: All four CD4+ subsets of Type 1 diabetes patients contained TCRB CDR3s that were moderately but significantly shorter.

Every isolated RNA sample was fully reverse transcribed, so sequencing captured expressed TCRB transcripts. The repertoire was sequenced with immunoSEQ multiplex PCR; TCRdb's copy has only in-frame clones and lacks some. In the table there are 500,000 to 650,000 clones, about an eighth of which are singletons. The V gene is TRBV11-1, the J gene TRBJ2-3, with a tentative D call TRBD1 (5 bases). The origin of this receptor is a man aged 30 to 39 with type 1 diabetes. Specimen: naive CD4+ T cells from blood. In DNA, the CDR3 is TGTGCCAGCGGAAGAATGGAAGACAGACTGGCAGATACGCAGTATTTT. Amino acid sequence: CASGRMEDRLADTQYF. The full variable domain, its missing parts supplied by reference TRBV11-1 and TRBJ2-3, is EAEVAQSPRYKITEKSQAVAFWCDPISGHATLYWYRQILGQGPELLVQFQDESVVDDSQLPKDRFSAERLKGVDSTLKIQPAELGDSAMYLCASGRMEDRLADTQYFGPGTRLTVL.